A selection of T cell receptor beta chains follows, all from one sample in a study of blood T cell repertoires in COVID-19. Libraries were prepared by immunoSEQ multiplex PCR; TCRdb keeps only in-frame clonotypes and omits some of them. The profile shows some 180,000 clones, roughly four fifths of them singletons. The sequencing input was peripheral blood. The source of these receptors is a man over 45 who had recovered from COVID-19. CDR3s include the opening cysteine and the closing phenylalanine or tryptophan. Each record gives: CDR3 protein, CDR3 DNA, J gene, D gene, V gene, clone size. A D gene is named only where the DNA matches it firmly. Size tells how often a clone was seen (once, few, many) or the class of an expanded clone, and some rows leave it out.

CDR3: CASSEREQYF; DNA: TGTGCCAGCAGTGAACGGGAGCAGTACTTC; J: TRBJ2-7; D: -; V: TRBV6-1; size: -
CDR3: CASSSGQGSPRGELFF; DNA: TGTGCCAGCAGTTCGGGACAGGGATCTCCCAGAGGGGAGCTGTTTTTT; J: TRBJ2-2; D: TRBD1; V: TRBV6-2/TRBV6-3; size: -
CDR3: CASSWTGGGTDTQYF; DNA: TGTGCCAGCAGCTGGACAGGGGGCGGGACAGATACGCAGTATTTT; J: TRBJ2-3; D: TRBD1; V: TRBV11-3; size: -
CDR3: CASRTAPNAGGSHQPQHF; DNA: TGTGCAAGTCGCACAGCCCCGAATGCAGGGGGCTCCCATCAGCCCCAGCATTTT; J: TRBJ1-5; D: -; V: TRBV12-2; size: few
CDR3: CSVHSRTFSYNEQFF; DNA: TGCAGCGTCCACAGCCGGACATTTTCCTACAATGAGCAGTTCTTC; J: TRBJ2-1; D: -; V: TRBV29-1; size: few
CDR3: CASSHKSAGWTGARQETQYF; DNA: TGTGCCAGCAGCCACAAATCGGCGGGTTGGACAGGGGCAAGACAAGAGACCCAGTACTTC; J: TRBJ2-5; D: TRBD1; V: TRBV6-6; size: -
CDR3: CASIRGNEQFF; DNA: TGTGCCAGCATCAGGGGAAATGAGCAGTTCTTC; J: TRBJ2-1; D: -; V: TRBV28; size: -
CDR3: CASSQVDRILHTIYF; DNA: TGCGCCAGCAGCCAAGTTGACAGGATCTTGCACACCATATATTTT; J: TRBJ1-3; D: -; V: TRBV4-1; size: -
CDR3: CASSQRTSSEQYF; DNA: TGTGCCAGCAGCCAACGGACTAGTTCCGAGCAGTACTTC; J: TRBJ2-7; D: TRBD2; V: TRBV4-2; size: -
CDR3: CASSLRQGEETQYF; DNA: TGTGCCAGCAGCTTACGACAGGGGGAAGAGACCCAGTACTTC; J: TRBJ2-5; D: TRBD1; V: TRBV11-3; size: few
CDR3: CASSVGGSFSTDTQYF; DNA: TGTGCCAGCAGCGTCGGGGGGAGTTTTAGCACAGATACGCAGTATTTT; J: TRBJ2-3; D: TRBD2; V: TRBV9; size: -
CDR3: CASREAGGPEGQYF; DNA: TGTGCCAGCAGGGAGGCGGGAGGGCCGGAGGGGCAGTATTTT; J: TRBJ2-3; D: TRBD2; V: TRBV28; size: -
CDR3: CASSEWTGGADTQYF; DNA: TGTGCCAGCAGTGAATGGACAGGGGGGGCAGATACGCAGTATTTT; J: TRBJ2-3; D: TRBD1; V: TRBV25-1; size: -
CDR3: CASSGGGRKNTGELFF; DNA: TGTGCCAGCAGCGGTGGGGGGAGGAAGAACACCGGGGAGCTGTTTTTT; J: TRBJ2-2; D: -; V: TRBV9; size: few
CDR3: CASSLVPASAEQYF; DNA: TGCGCCAGCAGCTTGGTGCCGGCTAGCGCCGAGCAGTACTTC; J: TRBJ2-7; D: -; V: TRBV5-1; size: once
CDR3: CASSLTGQGGTEAFF; DNA: TGTGCCAGCAGCTTAACCGGACAGGGAGGGACTGAAGCTTTCTTT; J: TRBJ1-1; D: TRBD1; V: TRBV7-3; size: -
CDR3: CASSPTGGGTEAFF; DNA: TGTGCCAGCTCCCCTACAGGGGGAGGCACTGAAGCTTTCTTT; J: TRBJ1-1; D: TRBD1; V: TRBV18; size: -
CDR3: CASRRYRAQETQYF; DNA: TGTGCCAGCAGACGGTACAGGGCCCAAGAGACCCAGTACTTC; J: TRBJ2-5; D: -; V: TRBV3-1/TRBV3-2; size: few
CDR3: CASSVGPANEQFF; DNA: TGTGCCAGTAGTGTGGGCCCGGCAAATGAGCAGTTCTTC; J: TRBJ2-1; D: -; V: TRBV19; size: few
CDR3: CASSQENRISGRGNEGETQYF; DNA: TGCGCCAGCAGCCAGGAGAACCGGATTAGCGGGAGAGGGAACGAAGGGGAGACCCAGTACTTC; J: TRBJ2-5; D: TRBD2; V: TRBV4-1; size: -
CDR3: CASSEPQLGRIAYEQYF; DNA: TGTGCCAGCAGCGAACCACAACTAGGCCGCATTGCCTACGAGCAGTACTTC; J: TRBJ2-7; D: -; V: TRBV7-9; size: -
CDR3: CASSLLTGGLNYGYTF; DNA: TGCGCCAGCAGCTTATTGACAGGGGGACTTAACTATGGCTACACCTTC; J: TRBJ1-2; D: TRBD1; V: TRBV5-1; size: -
CDR3: CASSQDPLAGFTDTQYF; DNA: TGTGCCAGCAGCCAAGATCCACTAGCGGGATTCACAGATACGCAGTATTTT; J: TRBJ2-3; D: TRBD2; V: TRBV3-1/TRBV3-2; size: few
CDR3: CASSDTGLGETQYF; DNA: TGTGCCAGCAGTGACACAGGGCTCGGAGAGACCCAGTACTTC; J: TRBJ2-5; D: -; V: TRBV6-1; size: -
CDR3: CASSLRALRGLYNEQFF; DNA: TGTGCCAGCAGCTTACGGGCCTTGCGGGGCTTGTACAATGAGCAGTTCTTC; J: TRBJ2-1; D: -; V: TRBV7-9; size: -
CDR3: CAWSQLSNSPLHF; DNA: TGTGCCTGGAGTCAATTGAGTAATTCACCCCTCCACTTT; J: TRBJ1-6; D: -; V: TRBV30; size: -
CDR3: CATYFGGGAYNEQFF; DNA: TGTGCCACCTATTTCGGGGGAGGCGCCTACAATGAGCAGTTCTTC; J: TRBJ2-1; D: -; V: TRBV10-3; size: large
CDR3: CASTPLDREAYGYTF; DNA: TGTGCCAGTACCCCTTTGGACAGGGAGGCCTATGGCTACACCTTC; J: TRBJ1-2; D: TRBD1; V: TRBV19; size: -
CDR3: CASSLGGDLGTQYF; DNA: TGCGCCAGCAGCTTGGGAGGAGACCTGGGGACCCAGTACTTC; J: TRBJ2-5; D: -; V: TRBV5-1; size: -